This record covers a single T cell receptor (beta chain). Using a J-beta primer mix together with a sample-barcoded 5' primer, a second PCR was run for roughly 6 to 11 cycles. In TCRdb, the 5' RACE reads were re-called with MiXCR into one record per CDR3 protein. Among hundreds of thousands of distinct CDR3 sequences listed, 29% were seen once. These data originate in a study of blood T cells in healthy people across ages. Germline CDR1 MNHEY, CDR2 SVGEGT. The CDR3 is 18 amino acids. Trimming took 5 bases from V and 4 from J; bases not matched to a gene: 11. The chain combines TRBV6-2 or TRBV6-3 with TRBJ2-3; 14 bases match TRBD2. Sequenced: blood. This TCR came from an elderly woman in good health. The CDR3 region has the DNA TGTGCCAGCAGTCGATTAGGGACTAGCGGGGGAGGCGCAGATACGCAGTATTTT. Protein product: CASSRLGTSGGGADTQYF.